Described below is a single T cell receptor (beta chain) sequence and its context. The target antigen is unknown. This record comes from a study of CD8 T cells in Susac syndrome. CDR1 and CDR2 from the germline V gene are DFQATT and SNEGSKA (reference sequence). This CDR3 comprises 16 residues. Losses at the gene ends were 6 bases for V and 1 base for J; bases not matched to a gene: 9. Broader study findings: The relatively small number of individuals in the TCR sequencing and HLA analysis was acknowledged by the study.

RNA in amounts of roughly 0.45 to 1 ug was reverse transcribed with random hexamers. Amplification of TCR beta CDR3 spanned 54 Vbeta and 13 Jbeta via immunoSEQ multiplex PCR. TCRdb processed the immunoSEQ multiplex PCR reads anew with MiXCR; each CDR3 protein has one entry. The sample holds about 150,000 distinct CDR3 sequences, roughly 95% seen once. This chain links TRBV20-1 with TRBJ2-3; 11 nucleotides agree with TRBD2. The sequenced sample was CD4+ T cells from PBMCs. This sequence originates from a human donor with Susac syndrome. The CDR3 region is CSAKPPGLAGTDTQYF. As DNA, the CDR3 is TGCAGTGCCAAGCCCCCGGGACTAGCGGGCACAGATACGCAGTATTTT.